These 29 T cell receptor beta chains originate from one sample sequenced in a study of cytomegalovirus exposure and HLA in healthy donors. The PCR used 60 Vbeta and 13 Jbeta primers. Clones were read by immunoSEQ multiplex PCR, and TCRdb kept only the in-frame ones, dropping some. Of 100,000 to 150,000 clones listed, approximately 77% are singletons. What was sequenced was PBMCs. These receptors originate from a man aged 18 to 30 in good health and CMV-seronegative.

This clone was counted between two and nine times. The CDR3 DNA reads TGTGCCAGCAGCTTATCAGGGGGAGACACCGGGGAGCTGTTTTTT. It is translated as CASSLSGGDTGELFF. The V call is TRBV7-3, the J call TRBJ2-2, with TRBD1 matching over 7 bases. Germline V gene sequence: CDR1 SGHTA, CDR2 FQGTGA. Trimming at V came to 2 bases and at J to 3 bases, leaving 3 bases not matched to a gene. The CDR3 consists of 15 residues.

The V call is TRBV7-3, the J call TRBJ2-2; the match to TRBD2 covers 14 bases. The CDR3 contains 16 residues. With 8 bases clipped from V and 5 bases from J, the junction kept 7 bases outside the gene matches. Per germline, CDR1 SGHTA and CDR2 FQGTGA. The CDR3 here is CASSETSGGATGELFF. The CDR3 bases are TGTGCCAGCTCCGAGACTAGCGGGGGGGCGACCGGGGAGCTGTTTTTT.

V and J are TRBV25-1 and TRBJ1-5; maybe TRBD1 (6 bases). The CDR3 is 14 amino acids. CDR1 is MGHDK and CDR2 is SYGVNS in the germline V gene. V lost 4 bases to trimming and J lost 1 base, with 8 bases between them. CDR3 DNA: TGTGCCAGCAGTGTTAGGGGGAGCAATCAGCCCCAGCATTTT. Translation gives CASSVRGSNQPQHF.

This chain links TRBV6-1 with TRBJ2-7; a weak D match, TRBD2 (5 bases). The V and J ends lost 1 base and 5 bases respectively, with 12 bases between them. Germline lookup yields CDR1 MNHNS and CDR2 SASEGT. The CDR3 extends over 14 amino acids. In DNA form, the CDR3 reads TGTGCCAGCAGTGAAGGGAACTCGGGGAACGAGCAGTACTTC. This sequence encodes CASSEGNSGNEQYF.

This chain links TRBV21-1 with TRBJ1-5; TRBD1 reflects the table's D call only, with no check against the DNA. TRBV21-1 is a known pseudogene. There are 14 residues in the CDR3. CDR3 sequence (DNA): TGTGCCAGCAGCAAAGGACACCTTAATCAGCCCCAGCATTTT. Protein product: CASSKGHLNQPQHF.

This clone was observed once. Here the CDR3 reads CASSPRTGGLNEQFF. The CDR3 region has the DNA TGTGCCAGCAGTCCCCGGACAGGAGGTTTGAATGAGCAGTTCTTC. The V and J genes are TRBV27 and TRBJ2-1, with TRBD1 identical over 7 bases. Looked up from germline, CDR1 is MNHEY and CDR2 is SMNVEV (reference sequence). The CDR3 spans 15 residues. V lost 5 bases, J lost 7 bases, and 11 bases stayed unmatched.

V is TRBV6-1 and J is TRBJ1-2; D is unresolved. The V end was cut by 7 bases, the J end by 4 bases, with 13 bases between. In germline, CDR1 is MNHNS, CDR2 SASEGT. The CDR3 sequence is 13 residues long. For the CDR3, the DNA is TGTGCCAGCATGAGCATTAAACGCTATGGCTACACCTTC. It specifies CASMSIKRYGYTF.

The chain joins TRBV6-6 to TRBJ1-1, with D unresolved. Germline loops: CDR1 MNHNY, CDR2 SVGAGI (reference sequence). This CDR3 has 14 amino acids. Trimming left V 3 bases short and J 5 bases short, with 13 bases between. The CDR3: CASSYGVRETEAFF. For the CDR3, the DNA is TGTGCCAGCAGTTATGGGGTTAGGGAGACTGAAGCTTTCTTT.

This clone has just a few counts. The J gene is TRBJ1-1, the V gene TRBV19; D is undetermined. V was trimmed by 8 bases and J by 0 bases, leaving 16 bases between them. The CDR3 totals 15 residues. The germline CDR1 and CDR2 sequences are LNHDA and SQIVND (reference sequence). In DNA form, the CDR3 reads TGTGCCAGTGGAGTGCATGGCACGATGAACACTGAAGCTTTCTTT. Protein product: CASGVHGTMNTEAFF.

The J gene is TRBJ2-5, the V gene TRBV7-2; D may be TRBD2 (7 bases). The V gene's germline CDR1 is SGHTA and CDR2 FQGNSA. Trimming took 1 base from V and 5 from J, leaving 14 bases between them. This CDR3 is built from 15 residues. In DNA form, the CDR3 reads TGTGCCAGCAGCTTAGACGGACTAGGGGGGGAGACCCAGTACTTC. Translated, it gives CASSLDGLGGETQYF.

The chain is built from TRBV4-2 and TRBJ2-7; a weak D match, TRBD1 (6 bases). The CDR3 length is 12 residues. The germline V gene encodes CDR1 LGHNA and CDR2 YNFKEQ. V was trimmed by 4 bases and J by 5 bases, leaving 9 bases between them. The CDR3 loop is CASSLGANEQYF. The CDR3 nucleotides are TGTGCCAGCAGCCTGGGGGCCAACGAGCAGTACTTC.

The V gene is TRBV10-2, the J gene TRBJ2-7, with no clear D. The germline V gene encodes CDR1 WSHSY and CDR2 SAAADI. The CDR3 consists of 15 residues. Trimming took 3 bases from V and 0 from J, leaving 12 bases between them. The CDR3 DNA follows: TGCGCCAGCAGTGAATACACCTCAAGCTCCTACGAGCAGTACTTC. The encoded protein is CASSEYTSSSYEQYF.

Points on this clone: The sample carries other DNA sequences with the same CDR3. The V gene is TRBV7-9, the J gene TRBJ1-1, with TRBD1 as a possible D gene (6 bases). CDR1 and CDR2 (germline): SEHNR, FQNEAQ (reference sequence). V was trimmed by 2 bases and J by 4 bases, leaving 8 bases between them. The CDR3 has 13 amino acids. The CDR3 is CASSLQGGTEAFF. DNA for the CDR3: TGTGCCAGCAGCTTACAAGGGGGCACTGAAGCTTTCTTT.

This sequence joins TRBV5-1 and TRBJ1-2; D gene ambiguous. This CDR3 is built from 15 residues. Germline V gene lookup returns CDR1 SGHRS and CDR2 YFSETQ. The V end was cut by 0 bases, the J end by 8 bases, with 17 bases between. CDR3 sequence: CASSLEPARSWGYTF. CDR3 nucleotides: TGCGCCAGCAGCTTGGAGCCGGCTAGATCTTGGGGCTACACCTTC.

CDR3 DNA sequence: TGCGCCAGCAGCTCGACTAGCGGGGGGTACAATGAGCAGTTCTTC. Protein product: CASSSTSGGYNEQFF. V gene TRBV5-1 combines with J gene TRBJ2-1; 13 nucleotides align to TRBD2. The CDR3 contains 15 residues. Trimming removed 3 bases from V and 4 bases from J; junction bases left unmatched: 1. Germline-derived CDR1 and CDR2 are SGHRS and YFSETQ. Based on the CDR3 plus reference TRBV5-1 and TRBJ2-1, the full variable domain is KAGVTQTPRYLIKTRGQQVTLSCSPISGHRSVSWYQQTPGQGLQFLFEYFSETQRNKGNFPGRFSGRQFSNSRSEMNVSTLELGDSALYLCASSSTSGGYNEQFFGPGTRLTVL.

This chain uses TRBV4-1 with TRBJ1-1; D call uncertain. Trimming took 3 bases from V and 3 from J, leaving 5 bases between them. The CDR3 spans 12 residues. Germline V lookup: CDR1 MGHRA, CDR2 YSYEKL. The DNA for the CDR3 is TGCGCCAGCAGCCAGTCAGACACTGAAGCTTTCTTT. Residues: CASSQSDTEAFF.

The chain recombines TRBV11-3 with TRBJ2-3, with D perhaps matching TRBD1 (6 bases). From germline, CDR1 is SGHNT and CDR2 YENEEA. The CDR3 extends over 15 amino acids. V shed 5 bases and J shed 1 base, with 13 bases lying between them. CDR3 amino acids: CASSGRKGGTDTQYF. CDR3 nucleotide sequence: TGTGCCAGCAGCGGGCGAAAGGGGGGCACAGATACGCAGTATTTT.

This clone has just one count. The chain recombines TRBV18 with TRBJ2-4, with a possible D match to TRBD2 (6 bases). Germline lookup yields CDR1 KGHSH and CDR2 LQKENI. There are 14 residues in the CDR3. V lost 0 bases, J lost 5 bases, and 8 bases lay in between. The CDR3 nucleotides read TGTGCCAGCTCACCACCGTCTAGCGAAAACATTCAGTACTTC. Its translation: CASSPPSSENIQYF.

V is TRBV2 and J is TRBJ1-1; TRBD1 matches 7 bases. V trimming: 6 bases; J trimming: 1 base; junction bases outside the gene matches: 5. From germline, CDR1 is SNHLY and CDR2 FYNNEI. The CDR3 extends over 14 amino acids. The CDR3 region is CASRRQGENTEAFF. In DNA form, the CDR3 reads TGTGCCAGCAGGCGGCAGGGGGAGAACACTGAAGCTTTCTTT.

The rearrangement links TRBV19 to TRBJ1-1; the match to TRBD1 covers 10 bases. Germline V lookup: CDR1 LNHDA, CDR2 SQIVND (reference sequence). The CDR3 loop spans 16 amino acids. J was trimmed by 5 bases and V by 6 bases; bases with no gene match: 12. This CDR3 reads CASSHAGTGVKTEAFF. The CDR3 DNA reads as TGTGCCAGTAGCCATGCCGGGACAGGGGTTAAGACTGAAGCTTTCTTT. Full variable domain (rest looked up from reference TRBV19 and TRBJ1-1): DGGITQSPKYLFRKEGQNVTLSCEQNLNHDAMYWYRQDPGQGLRLIYYSQIVNDFQKGDIAEGYSVSREKKESFPLTVTSAQKNPTAFYLCASSHAGTGVKTEAFFGQGTRLTVV.

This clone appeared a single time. CDR3 sequence reads: CATTGAGTGELFF. CDR3 coding DNA: TGTGCCACCACAGGAGCGGGGACCGGGGAGCTGTTTTTT. This rearrangement joins TRBV4-2 to TRBJ2-2; 7 positions agree with TRBD2. Per germline, CDR1 LGHNA and CDR2 YNFKEQ. The CDR3 has 13 amino acids. V shed 10 bases, J shed 5 bases, and the junction held 7 bases outside the gene matches.

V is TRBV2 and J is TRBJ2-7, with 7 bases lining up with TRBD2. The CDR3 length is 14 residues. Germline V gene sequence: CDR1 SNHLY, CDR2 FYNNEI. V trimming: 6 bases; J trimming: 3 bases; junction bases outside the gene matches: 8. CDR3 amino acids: CASRAGQANYEQYF. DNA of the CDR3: TGTGCCAGCAGAGCGGGGCAGGCGAACTACGAGCAGTACTTC.

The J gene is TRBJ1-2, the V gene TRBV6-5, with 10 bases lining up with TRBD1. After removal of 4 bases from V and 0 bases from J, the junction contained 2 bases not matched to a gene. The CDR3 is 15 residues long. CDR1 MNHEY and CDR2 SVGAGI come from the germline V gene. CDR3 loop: CASSSGTGANYGYTF. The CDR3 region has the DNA TGTGCCAGCAGTTCCGGGACAGGGGCTAACTATGGCTACACCTTC.

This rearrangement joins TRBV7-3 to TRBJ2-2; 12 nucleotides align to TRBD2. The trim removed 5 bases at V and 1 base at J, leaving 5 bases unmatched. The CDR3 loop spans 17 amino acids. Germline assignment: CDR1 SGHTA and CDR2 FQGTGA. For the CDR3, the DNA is TGTGCCAGCAGCCCGACTAGCGGGGGCAGGAACACCGGGGAGCTGTTTTTT. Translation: CASSPTSGGRNTGELFF. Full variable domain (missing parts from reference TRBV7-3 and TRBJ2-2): GAGVSQTPSNKVTEKGKYVELRCDPISGHTALYWYRQSLGQGPEFLIYFQGTGAADDSGLPNDRFFAVRPEGSVSTLKIQRTERGDSAVYLCASSPTSGGRNTGELFFGEGSRLTVL.

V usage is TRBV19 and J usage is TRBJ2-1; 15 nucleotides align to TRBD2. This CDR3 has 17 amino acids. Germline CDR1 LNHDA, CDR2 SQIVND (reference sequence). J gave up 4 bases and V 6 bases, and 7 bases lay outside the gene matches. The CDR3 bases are TGTGCCAGTAGCGGACTAGCGGGGGGGCATGGTTACAATGAGCAGTTCTTC. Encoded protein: CASSGLAGGHGYNEQFF.

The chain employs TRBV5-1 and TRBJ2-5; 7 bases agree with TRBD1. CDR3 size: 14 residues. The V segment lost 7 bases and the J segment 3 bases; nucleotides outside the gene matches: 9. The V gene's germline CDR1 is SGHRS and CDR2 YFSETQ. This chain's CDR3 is CASWDSRPEETQYF. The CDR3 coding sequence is TGCGCCAGCTGGGACAGCCGTCCCGAAGAGACCCAGTACTTC.

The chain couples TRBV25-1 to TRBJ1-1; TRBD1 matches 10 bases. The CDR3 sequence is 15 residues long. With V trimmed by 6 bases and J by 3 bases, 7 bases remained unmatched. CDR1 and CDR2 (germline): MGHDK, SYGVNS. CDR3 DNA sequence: TGTGCCAGCAGCGACAGGGGGCTACAATACACTGAAGCTTTCTTT. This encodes CASSDRGLQYTEAFF.

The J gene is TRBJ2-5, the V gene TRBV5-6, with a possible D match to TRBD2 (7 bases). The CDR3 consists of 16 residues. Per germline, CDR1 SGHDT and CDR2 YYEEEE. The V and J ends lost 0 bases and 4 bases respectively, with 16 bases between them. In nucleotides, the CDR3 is TGTGCCAGCAGCTTGGACGGTGGGGGGGCTTTAGAGACCCAGTACTTC. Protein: CASSLDGGGALETQYF. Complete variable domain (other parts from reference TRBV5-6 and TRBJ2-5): DAGVTQSPTHLIKTRGQQVTLRCSPKSGHDTVSWYQQALGQGPQFIFQYYEEEERQRGNFPDRFSGHQFPNYSSELNVNALLLGDSALYLCASSLDGGGALETQYFGPGTRLLVL.

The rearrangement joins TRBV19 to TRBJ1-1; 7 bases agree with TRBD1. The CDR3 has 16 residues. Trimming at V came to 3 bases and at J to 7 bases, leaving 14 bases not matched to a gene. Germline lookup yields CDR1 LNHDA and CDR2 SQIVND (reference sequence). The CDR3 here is CASSILLGGTVGEAFF. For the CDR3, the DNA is TGTGCCAGTAGTATCCTCCTAGGGGGGACAGTGGGTGAAGCTTTCTTT.